The 25 T cell receptor beta chains listed next were all sequenced from one sample in a study of a mutant IDH1 vaccine in newly diagnosed glioma. These receptors have no known antigen. Libraries were prepared by immunoSEQ multiplex PCR; TCRdb keeps only in-frame clonotypes and omits some of them. The table shows around 31,000 clones, with roughly 80% occurring only once. Indicated time point: week 11, during vaccination. Each dose delivered 300 ug of mutant IDH1 20-mer peptide subcutaneously with imiquimod. The sequenced sample was PBMCs, obtained from a glioma patient whose treatment included an IDH1 peptide vaccine. These receptors came from a man aged 30-40 years with glioma.

V is TRBV7-7 and J is TRBJ2-1; 15 bases map to TRBD2. The CDR3 runs 16 residues. Germline lookup yields CDR1 SSHAT and CDR2 FNYEAQ (reference sequence). After removal of 3 bases from V and 5 bases from J, the junction contained 2 bases not matched to a gene. The CDR3 loop is CASSFGLAGGDNEQFF. CDR3 DNA: TGTGCCAGCAGCTTCGGACTAGCGGGAGGGGACAATGAGCAGTTCTTC.

This sequence joins TRBV28 and TRBJ2-1; D possibly matches TRBD1 or TRBD2 (5 bases each). The ends were cut back, 1 base at V and 14 bases at J, with 18 bases in the middle. This CDR3 region has 14 residues. Germline values: CDR1 MDHEN, CDR2 SYDVKM. CDR3 in amino acids: CASSLSLGTAKEFF. The CDR3, as DNA: TGTGCCAGCAGTTTATCCCTAGGGACGGCCAAGGAGTTCTTC.

The chain carries TRBV19 and TRBJ1-5; no firm D call. The CDR3 totals 12 residues. Deletions cut 6 bases from V and 5 bases from J, with 8 bases between. Germline CDR1 LNHDA, CDR2 SQIVND (reference sequence). CDR3 region: CASRNGDQPQHF. Written as DNA, the CDR3 is TGTGCCAGTAGAAATGGTGATCAGCCCCAGCATTTT.

The chain combines TRBV5-6 with TRBJ2-5; D gene unclear. The CDR3 runs 14 residues. Germline assignment: CDR1 SGHDT and CDR2 YYEEEE. V was shortened by 2 bases and J by 5 bases, with 13 bases between the two germline ends. CDR3 DNA sequence: TGTGCCAGCAGCTTAGAAAACGGCAGGGAGACCCAGTACTTC. Its translation is CASSLENGRETQYF.

The chain has TRBV29-1 and TRBJ1-1, with a weak D call TRBD1 (5 bases). V lost 0 bases and J lost 4, with 12 bases in between. Looked up from germline, CDR1 is SQVTM and CDR2 is ANQGSEA. The CDR3 is made up of 14 amino acids. The CDR3 protein is CSVEDQGWGTEAFF. For the CDR3, the DNA is TGCAGCGTTGAAGATCAGGGTTGGGGCACTGAAGCTTTCTTT.

This chain joins TRBV27 and TRBJ1-5; 8 bases agree with TRBD1. Germline V CDR1 and CDR2: MNHEY, SMNVEV (reference sequence). This CDR3 is 14 amino acids long. After removal of 5 bases from V and 5 bases from J, the junction contained 5 bases not matched to a gene. This chain's CDR3 is CASSPDRGHQPQHF. In nucleotides, the CDR3 is TGTGCCAGCAGTCCCGACAGGGGCCATCAGCCCCAGCATTTT.

The chain links TRBV10-1 to TRBJ2-7; TRBD2 matches at 10 bases. This CDR3 has 15 amino acids. Germline loops: CDR1 WNHNN, CDR2 SYGVQD (reference sequence). Unmatched junction bases numbered 7, after V lost 1 base and J lost 7 bases. CDR3 sequence (DNA): TGCGCCAGCAGTGAGTTTCTAGCGGGAGTGAGTGAGCAGTACTTC. Translated, it gives CASSEFLAGVSEQYF.

This clone was seen a few times. This chain joins TRBV30 and TRBJ1-2, with D unresolved. V lost 2 bases, J lost 0 bases, and 13 bases lay in between. CDR1 is GTSNPN, CDR2 SVGIG, per germline (reference sequence). The CDR3 runs to 15 residues. The CDR3 loop reads CAWSIRRYSNYGYTF. The CDR3 DNA reads as TGTGCCTGGAGTATTCGGAGATACTCTAACTATGGCTACACCTTC.

J is TRBJ1-1 and V is TRBV5-1, with D hard to call. The CDR3 has 12 amino acids. Per germline, CDR1 SGHRS and CDR2 YFSETQ. V lost 1 base and J 3 bases, leaving 4 bases between the germline ends. In nucleotides, the CDR3 is TGCGCCAGCAGCTTGAAGGACACTGAAGCTTTCTTT. Protein sequence: CASSLKDTEAFF.

The genes are TRBV30 and TRBJ1-5; D possibly corresponds to TRBD1 (5 bases). Between the trimmed V and J ends, which lost 2 bases and 1 base, there was a span of 12 bases. The CDR3 contains 15 residues. Germline CDR1 is GTSNPN and CDR2 is SVGIG (reference sequence). The CDR3 DNA sequence: TGTGCCTGGAGTTCACAGGTAGTGAGCAATCAGCCCCAGCATTTT. It is translated as CAWSSQVVSNQPQHF.

The chain carries TRBV27 and TRBJ1-5; D unresolved. The V end was cut by 5 bases, the J end by 7 bases, with 12 bases between. CDR1 and CDR2 (germline): MNHEY, SMNVEV (reference sequence). The CDR3 loop spans 13 amino acids. The CDR3: CASSASRGQPQHF. The CDR3, as DNA: TGTGCCAGCAGTGCCTCCCGTGGGCAGCCCCAGCATTTT.

The chain joins TRBV2 to TRBJ2-2; TRBD1 or TRBD2 may be the D gene (5 bases each). Germline CDR1 SNHLY, CDR2 FYNNEI. The CDR3 runs 14 residues. The germline V and J ends were trimmed by 4 bases and 6 bases, with 12 bases remaining between them. The CDR3 reads CASSGDLTPGELFF. CDR3 DNA sequence: TGTGCCAGCAGTGGGGACCTTACCCCCGGGGAGCTGTTTTTT.

The V and J genes are TRBV5-1 and TRBJ2-7; 13 bases are shared with TRBD2. The CDR3 length is 17 residues. Germline CDR1 is SGHRS and CDR2 is YFSETQ. Losses at the gene ends were 2 bases for V and 2 bases for J; bases not matched to a gene: 7. The CDR3 here is CASSFTSGRAIPYEQYF. The CDR3 DNA sequence: TGCGCCAGCAGCTTTACTAGCGGGAGGGCCATTCCCTACGAGCAGTACTTC.

This chain uses TRBV7-8 with TRBJ2-7; 11 nucleotides match TRBD2. Trimming cost V 2 bases and J 3 bases; bases outside gene matches: 3. CDR1 and CDR2 from the germline V gene are SGHVS and FQNEAQ. This CDR3 spans 15 amino acids. The CDR3 DNA follows: TGTGCCAGCAGCTTACCAGGGACTAGCGGCTACGAGCAGTACTTC. Encoded protein: CASSLPGTSGYEQYF. Full variable domain (remainder filled in from reference TRBV7-8 and TRBJ2-7): GAGVSQSPRYKVAKRGQDVALRCDPISGHVSLFWYQQALGQGPEFLTYFQNEAQLDKSGLPSDRFFAERPEGSVSTLKIQRTQQEDSAVYLCASSLPGTSGYEQYFGPGTRLTVT.

V and J are TRBV7-3 and TRBJ2-3; possible D gene TRBD2, 5 bases. The V end lost 5 bases, the J end lost 2 bases, and 5 bases lay between the germline ends. This CDR3 has 12 residues. Germline CDR1 is SGHTA and CDR2 is FQGTGA. This CDR3 is CASSRDTDTQYF. In DNA form, the CDR3 reads TGTGCCAGCAGCCGGGACACAGATACGCAGTATTTT.

The J gene is TRBJ2-7, the V gene TRBV19, with 7 bases matching TRBD1. CDR1 is LNHDA and CDR2 is SQIVND in the germline V gene (reference sequence). The CDR3 consists of 12 residues. Losses at the gene ends were 6 bases for V and 6 bases for J; bases not matched to a gene: 5. CDR3 bases: TGTGCCAGTAGACAGGGGATCGGCGAGCAGTACTTC. This codes for CASRQGIGEQYF.

The chain carries TRBV6-5 and TRBJ2-1, with 9 bases matching TRBD2. CDR3 length: 16 amino acids. Trimming cost V 2 bases and J 9 bases; bases outside gene matches: 11. Looked up from germline, CDR1 is MNHEY and CDR2 is SVGAGI. CDR3 residues: CASSYGEGREGSEQFF. The CDR3 nucleotides are TGTGCCAGCAGTTACGGAGAGGGGCGGGAGGGCAGTGAGCAGTTCTTC.

The chain has TRBV29-1 and TRBJ2-3; D possibly corresponds to TRBD2 (6 bases). The CDR3 is 13 amino acids. Trimming pared 1 base from V and 2 bases from J, leaving 7 bases between. Germline V gene data show CDR1 as SQVTM and CDR2 as ANQGSEA. CDR3 DNA sequence: TGCAGCGTTGAAGTAGCGGTCACAGATACGCAGTATTTT. Protein: CSVEVAVTDTQYF.

This clone was seen more than once but under ten times. This chain links TRBV30 with TRBJ1-1; 7 nucleotides line up with TRBD1. V was pared by 5 bases and J by 4 bases, with 4 bases of the junction left unmatched. The CDR3 length is 12 residues. Germline V gene data show CDR1 as GTSNPN and CDR2 as SVGIG (reference sequence). This CDR3 reads CAWQGEGTEAFF. Written as DNA, the CDR3 is TGTGCCTGGCAGGGGGAAGGCACTGAAGCTTTCTTT.

The chain links TRBV14 to TRBJ1-2; D may be TRBD1 (5 bases). This CDR3 has 16 amino acids. Germline lookup yields CDR1 SGHDN and CDR2 FVKESK. Trimming left V 4 bases short and J 2 bases short, with 17 bases between. The CDR3 DNA reads TGTGCCAGCAGCCCAGTGGGCAGAGGGGCAAACTATGGCTACACCTTC. Translated: CASSPVGRGANYGYTF.

The V and J genes are TRBV5-1 and TRBJ1-2; possible D gene TRBD1, 5 bases. This CDR3 has 15 residues. Germline assignment: CDR1 SGHRS and CDR2 YFSETQ. Trimming stripped 4 bases from V and 1 base from J, with 14 bases between. The CDR3 region has the DNA TGCGCCAGCAGCCTCCTCAGGGCTCGTAACTATGGCTACACCTTC. It encodes CASSLLRARNYGYTF.

This chain joins TRBV29-1 and TRBJ1-2, with a weak D call TRBD1 (6 bases). CDR1 is SQVTM, CDR2 ANQGSEA, per germline. The CDR3 loop spans 12 amino acids. V was trimmed by 5 bases and J by 4 bases, leaving 11 bases between them. The CDR3 here is CSVFGGGYGYTF. CDR3 nucleotides: TGCAGCGTTTTTGGGGGCGGCTATGGCTACACCTTC.

The chain couples TRBV4-3 to TRBJ1-2; 8 positions agree with TRBD1. This CDR3 region has 15 residues. CDR1 is LGHNA and CDR2 is YSLEER in the germline V gene. J was trimmed by 3 bases and V by 2 bases; bases with no gene match: 5. CDR3 loop: CASSQTGQADYGYTF. CDR3 sequence (DNA): TGCGCCAGCAGCCAAACGGGACAGGCCGACTATGGCTACACCTTC.

This chain connects TRBV7-2 to TRBJ1-5, with D possibly matching TRBD1 (6 bases). The CDR3 has 14 residues. The V gene's germline CDR1 is SGHTA and CDR2 FQGNSA. V was trimmed by 5 bases and J by 3 bases, leaving 11 bases between them. The DNA of the CDR3 is TGTGCCAGCAGCCCGACGGGACACAATCAGCCCCAGCATTTT. It is translated as CASSPTGHNQPQHF. The full variable domain, completed using reference TRBV7-2 and TRBJ1-5, is GAGVSQSPSNKVTEKGKDVELRCDPISGHTALYWYRQSLGQGLEFLIYFQGNSAPDKSGLPSDRFSAERTGGSVSTLTIQRTQQEDSAVYLCASSPTGHNQPQHFGDGTRLSIL.

The chain employs TRBV30 and TRBJ1-1, with TRBD1 matching over 7 bases. Germline V gene lookup returns CDR1 GTSNPN and CDR2 SVGIG (reference sequence). The CDR3 is 14 residues long. Losses at the gene ends were 2 bases for V and 0 bases for J; bases not matched to a gene: 3. This CDR3 reads CAWSRGQMNTEAFF. Here the CDR3 DNA reads TGTGCCTGGAGTAGGGGACAGATGAACACTGAAGCTTTCTTT.